This entry is about one TCR beta chain. Its antigen is unknown. Per-nucleotide qualities are absent, and no much larger clonotype sits a single base away. The data are from a study of response to subunit inactivated influenza vaccine (dated by TCRdb to the late 2010s). Study-wide context: To follow how T cells responded to a trivalent subunit inactivated influenza vaccine, the researchers relied on deep quantitative profiling of the T cell receptor repertoire. General study outcomes and caveats: It was suggested by the authors that each seasonal influenza vaccination may recruit only a limited number of new T cells.

The method was RT-PCR. TCRdb records Illumina HiSeq 2500 as the sequencer. TCRdb ran its own pipeline on the public reads, namely fastp trimming at Q25 and MiXCR clone calling, and kept in-frame beta chains. Duplicate CDR3 protein sequences are folded into a single record with the most common DNA and genes. A total of some 640,000 distinct CDR3 sequences appear in this sample, about 15% of them only once. The top ten hold less than 9% of the sample. The cysteine opens and the phenylalanine closes a CDR3 of 14 amino acids. The kept DNA is CDR3 alone, 42 bases in frame from the first base. For CDR1 and CDR2, the germline V gene (reference sequence) lists DFQATT and SNEGSKA. The germline ends are 16 bases apart after V is trimmed by 3 bases and J by 5 bases.

The source material was PBMCs from blood, sampled around two weeks before vaccination. The chain is encoded by TRBV20-1 joined to TRBJ2-5; tentative D gene TRBD2, with 7 bases matching. This TCR came from a man between 50 and 59 years old who received an inactivated influenza vaccine. Donor details come from another sample of the same person, matched by shared clones. The CDR3 corresponds to CSASGGREGETQYF. The DNA is TGCAGTGCTAGCGGGGGGCGTGAAGGGGAGACCCAGTACTTC.